This TCR beta chain originates from a study of T cell repertoires in aging, cancer and after chemotherapy (dated by TCRdb to 2018 to 2020). Turning to the overall study: The donors fell into six age groups ranging from 30 or younger to 70 or older, and each group had at least three individuals. Alongside 95 healthy donors serving as a reference group, the cohort included roughly 220 cancer patients, of whom some 90 had hematological cancers and approximately 120 had solid cancers. The study profiled peripheral blood TCR beta repertoires from healthy donors and cancer patients to examine immunoaging and T cell reconstitution after chemotherapy. Several million TCR reads were contained in the full dataset. Healthy donor control TCR repertoires were recorded over several months to years and showed clear clonal overlap across re-sampling. The paper's findings and limits, for the study overall: In both cancer cohorts, median generation probability rose over the chemotherapy interval, which suggests that the repertoire was reconstituted through rebound thymic output. It was noted by the authors that conclusions about immunological memory after chemotherapy cannot be drawn from the repertoire data. Untreated patients with hematological or solid cancers showed significantly lower blood TCR diversity and higher clonality than age-matched healthy donors. Declining TCR diversity with age in healthy donors was mainly explained by loss of richness; in cancer patients, loss of evenness also contributed.

TCR beta rearrangements were amplified from genomic DNA isolated from peripheral blood, not from sorted cells or RNA. Rearranged TRB sequences spanning V, D and J segments were amplified by multiplex touch-down PCR using a mixed TRB-A/B primer pool. Illumina adapters and sample indices were added to the amplicons in two consecutive PCR reactions performed with Phusion HS II polymerase. Amplicons were gel-purified using the NucleoSpin Gel and PCR Clean-up kit and were subsequently checked with Qubit and an Agilent 2100 Bioanalyzer. Libraries were sequenced on an Illumina MiSeq using 600-cycle, single-indexed, paired-end runs. The original methods were these. TRB sequences were processed with MiXCR versions 2.12 and 3.0.5. Each unique CDR3 nucleotide sequence was counted as one clone, and only productive sequences with at least two reads were retained. Shannon diversity, evenness, clonality (one minus evenness), and alpha-parameterized diversity profiles from alpha 0 to 5 were included as repertoire metrics. The IGoR algorithm was used to calculate generation probabilities of clones in the paired pre- and post-chemotherapy samples. The public reads were quality trimmed at Q25 with fastp and then assembled into clones with MiXCR by TCRdb, keeping productive beta chains. Every distinct CDR3 protein forms one entry, paired with its most common genes and DNA. Clone size and V and J calls follow TCRdb, not the original study. This sample comprises over 8,000 distinct CDR3 sequences, under 45% of them detected only once. The ten largest account for roughly 1.5% of the sample.

Including cysteine and phenylalanine, the CDR3 has 12 amino acids. Of the read, only the CDR3 DNA is kept; its 36 bases are in frame from base 1. The germline V gene sets CDR1 to SGHTA and CDR2 to FQGTGA. Cut back by 8 bases and 11 bases, the V and J ends lie 16 bases apart. In the case of this clonotype: Its antigen is not yet known. Per-base qualities were not stored, and no clone one base away is much larger.

The sequence was obtained from a human donor in good health. This chain is built from TRBV7-3 and TRBJ2-1; the D gene is possibly TRBD1, with 7 bases matching. The specimen was blood. In nucleotide form, the sequence is TGTGCCAGCGGTTTGCAGGGGGGCCAGCAGTTCTTC. Its protein product is CASGLQGGQQFF.